Here is one T cell receptor beta chain with its context. What it binds is not known. The CDR3 loop spans 15 amino acids. Looked up from germline, CDR1 is MNHEY and CDR2 is SVGEGT. Trimming pared 6 bases from V and 4 bases from J, leaving 16 bases between. This sample was taken from a study of identical twins. General study points: Conclusions were based on cross-sectional statistical analysis, without following the same donors. Twins showed weaker excess sharing in their beta out-of-frame sequences.

With template switching, a universal primer site was added, and the cDNA carried unique molecular identifiers. TCRdb used MiXCR to reprocess the 5' RACE reads, holding one entry per CDR3 protein. The table includes fewer than 250,000 distinct CDR3 sequences, around 6.6% detected once. Separately, the same data were catalogued under a study of yellow fever vaccine responses in identical twins. That study adds: Vaccine-induced T cell responses in twins were reportedly observed to appear partly convergent, partly personalized.

J is TRBJ1-5 and V is TRBV6-2 or TRBV6-3; D is possibly TRBD1 (6 bases). Input material: memory (CD45RO+) T cells sorted from blood. This receptor was obtained from a woman aged 18-29 years in good health. The CDR3 nucleotides are TGTGCCAGCAGCTGGACAAAAGGGGGAAATCAGCCCCAGCATTTT. It yields the protein CASSWTKGGNQPQHF.